This T cell receptor beta chain was retrieved from a study of T cells in tumors and immune-related adverse events. Sequencing used immunoSEQ multiplex PCR; TCRdb keeps in-frame clones, though not all of them. The table lists 2,000 to 2,500 clones, 83% of them singletons. Germline V gene data show CDR1 as GTSNPN and CDR2 as SVGIG (reference sequence). The ends were cut back, 4 bases at V and 1 base at J, with 5 bases in the middle. CDR3 size: 12 residues. Source: tumor tissue, taken from a patient treated with anti-PD-1 therapy. The receptor was derived from a female donor with metastatic renal cell carcinoma. V gene TRBV30 combines with J gene TRBJ1-3; no firm D call. The CDR3 bases are TGTGCCTGGAAACGGTCTGGAAACACCATATATTTT. This translates into CAWKRSGNTIYF.